This T cell receptor (beta chain) comes out of a study of CD8+CD57+ T cells in acquired aplastic anemia. The length of the CDR3 is 16 residues. Trimming cost V 4 bases and J 0 bases, with 16 bases left between them. From germline, CDR1 is SGHAT and CDR2 FQDESV (reference sequence). Genomic DNA, serving as template, underwent TCR beta VDJ and CDR3 profiling. TCRdb redid the calling of the reads with MiXCR, one entry per CDR3 protein. The sample gives about 160,000 distinct CDR3 sequences, about 48% of which show up once; 0.85% to 1.3% is in the top ten. The V gene is TRBV11-1, the J gene TRBJ2-7; D gene unclear. The sequence derives from a human donor in good health. Specimen: sorted CD4+, CD8+, or CD8+CD57+ T cells (not recorded which) from PBMCs. The CDR3 nucleotides read TGTGCCAGCAGCTCCGATCTTGGGGTAAGCTCCTACGAGCAGTACTTC. Encoded protein: CASSSDLGVSSYEQYF.